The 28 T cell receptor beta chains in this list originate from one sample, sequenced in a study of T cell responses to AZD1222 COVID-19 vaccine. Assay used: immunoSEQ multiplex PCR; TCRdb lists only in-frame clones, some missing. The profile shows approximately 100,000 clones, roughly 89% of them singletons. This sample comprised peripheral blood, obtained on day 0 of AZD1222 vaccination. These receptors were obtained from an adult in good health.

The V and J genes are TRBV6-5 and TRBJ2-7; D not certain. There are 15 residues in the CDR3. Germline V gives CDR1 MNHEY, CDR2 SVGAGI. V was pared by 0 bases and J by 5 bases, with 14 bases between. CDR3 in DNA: TGTGCCAGCAGTTACTCCCTAGTGAGTTTCAACGAGCAGTACTTC. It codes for CASSYSLVSFNEQYF.

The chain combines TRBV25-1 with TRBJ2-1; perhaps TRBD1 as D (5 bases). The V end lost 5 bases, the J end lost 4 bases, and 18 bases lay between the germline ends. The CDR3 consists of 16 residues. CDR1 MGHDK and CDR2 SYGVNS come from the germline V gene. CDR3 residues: CASSPPRAQGYNEQFF. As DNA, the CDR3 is TGTGCCAGCAGTCCGCCCAGGGCCCAGGGTTACAATGAGCAGTTCTTC.

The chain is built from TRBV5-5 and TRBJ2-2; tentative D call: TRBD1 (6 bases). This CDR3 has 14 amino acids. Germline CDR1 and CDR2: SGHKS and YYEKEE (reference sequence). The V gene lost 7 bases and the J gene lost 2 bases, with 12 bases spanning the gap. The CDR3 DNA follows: TGTGCCAGCTCCCCAGGGGTCAACACCGGGGAGCTGTTTTTT. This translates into CASSPGVNTGELFF. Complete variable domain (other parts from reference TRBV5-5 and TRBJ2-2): DAGVTQSPTHLIKTRGQQVTLRCSPISGHKSVSWYQQVLGQGPQFIFQYYEKEERGRGNFPDRFSARQFPNYSSELNVNALLLGDSALYLCASSPGVNTGELFFGEGSRLTVL.

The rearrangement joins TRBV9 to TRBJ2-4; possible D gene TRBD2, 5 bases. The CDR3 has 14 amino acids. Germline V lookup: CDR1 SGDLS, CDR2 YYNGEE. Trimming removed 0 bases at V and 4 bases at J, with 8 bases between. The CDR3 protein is CASSVGGLKNIQYF. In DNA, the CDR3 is TGTGCCAGCAGCGTAGGAGGACTGAAAAACATTCAGTACTTC.

The CDR3 loop reads CASSSATGVLNYGYTF. The DNA of the CDR3 is TGTGCCAGCAGCTCTGCAACAGGGGTCCTTAACTATGGCTACACCTTC. The chain carries TRBV13 and TRBJ1-2, with 7 bases aligning to TRBD1. Losses at the gene ends were 4 bases for V and 1 base for J; bases not matched to a gene: 9. Germline lookup yields CDR1 PRHDT and CDR2 FYEKMQ (reference sequence). The CDR3 consists of 16 residues. Full variable domain (rest looked up from reference TRBV13 and TRBJ1-2): AAGVIQSPRHLIKEKRETATLKCYPIPRHDTVYWYQQGPGQDPQFLISFYEKMQSDKGSIPDRFSAQQFSDYHSELNMSSLELGDSALYFCASSSATGVLNYGYTFGSGTRLTVV.

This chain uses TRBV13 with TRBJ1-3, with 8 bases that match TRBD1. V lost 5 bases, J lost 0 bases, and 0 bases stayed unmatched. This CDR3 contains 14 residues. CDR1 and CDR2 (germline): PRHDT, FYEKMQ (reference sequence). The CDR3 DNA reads TGTGCCAGCAGCGGACAGGGCTCTGGAAACACCATATATTTT. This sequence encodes CASSGQGSGNTIYF.

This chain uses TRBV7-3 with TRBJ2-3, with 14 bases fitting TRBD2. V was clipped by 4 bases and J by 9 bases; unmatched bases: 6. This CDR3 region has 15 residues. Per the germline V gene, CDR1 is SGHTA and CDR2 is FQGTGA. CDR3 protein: CASSSGLAGGWTQYF. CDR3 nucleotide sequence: TGTGCCAGCAGCTCTGGACTAGCGGGGGGTTGGACGCAGTATTTT. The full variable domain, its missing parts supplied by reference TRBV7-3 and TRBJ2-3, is GAGVSQTPSNKVTEKGKYVELRCDPISGHTALYWYRQSLGQGPEFLIYFQGTGAADDSGLPNDRFFAVRPEGSVSTLKIQRTERGDSAVYLCASSSGLAGGWTQYFGPGTRLTVL.

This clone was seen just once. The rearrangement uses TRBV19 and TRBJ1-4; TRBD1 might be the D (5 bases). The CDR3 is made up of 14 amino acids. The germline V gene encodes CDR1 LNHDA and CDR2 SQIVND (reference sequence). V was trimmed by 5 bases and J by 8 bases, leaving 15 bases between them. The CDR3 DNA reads TGTGCCAGTAGTCCGGGACTGAGACGGGAAAAACTGTTTTTT. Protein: CASSPGLRREKLFF. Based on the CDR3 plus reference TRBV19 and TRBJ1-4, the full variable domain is DGGITQSPKYLFRKEGQNVTLSCEQNLNHDAMYWYRQDPGQGLRLIYYSQIVNDFQKGDIAEGYSVSREKKESFPLTVTSAQKNPTAFYLCASSPGLRREKLFFGSGTQLSVL.

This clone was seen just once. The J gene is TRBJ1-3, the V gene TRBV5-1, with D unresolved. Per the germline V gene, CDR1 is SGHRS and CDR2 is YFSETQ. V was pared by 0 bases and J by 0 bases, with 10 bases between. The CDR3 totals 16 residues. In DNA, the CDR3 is TGCGCCAGCAGCTTGGCTCAGGCGAGCTCTGGAAACACCATATATTTT. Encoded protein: CASSLAQASSGNTIYF.

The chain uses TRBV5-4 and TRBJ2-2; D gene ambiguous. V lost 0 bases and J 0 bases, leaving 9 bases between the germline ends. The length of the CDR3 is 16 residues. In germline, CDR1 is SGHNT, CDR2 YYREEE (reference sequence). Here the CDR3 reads CASSLEMVPNTGELFF. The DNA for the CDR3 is TGTGCCAGCAGCTTGGAGATGGTTCCGAACACCGGGGAGCTGTTTTTT.

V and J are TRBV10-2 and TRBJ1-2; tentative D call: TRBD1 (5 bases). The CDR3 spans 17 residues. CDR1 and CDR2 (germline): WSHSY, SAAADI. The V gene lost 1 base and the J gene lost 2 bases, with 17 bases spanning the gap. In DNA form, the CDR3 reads TGCGCCAGCAGTGAGTGGGACGGGCCCTTGCAGAACTATGGCTACACCTTC. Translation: CASSEWDGPLQNYGYTF.

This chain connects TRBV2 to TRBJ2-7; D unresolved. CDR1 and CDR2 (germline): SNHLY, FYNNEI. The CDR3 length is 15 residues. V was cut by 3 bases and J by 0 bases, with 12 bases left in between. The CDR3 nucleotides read TGTGCCAGCAGTGACGGATCGGGCAACTCCTACGAGCAGTACTTC. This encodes CASSDGSGNSYEQYF.

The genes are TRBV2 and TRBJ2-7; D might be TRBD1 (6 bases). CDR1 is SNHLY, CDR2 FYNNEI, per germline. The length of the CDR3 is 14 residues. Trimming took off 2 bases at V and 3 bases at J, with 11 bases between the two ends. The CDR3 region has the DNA TGTGCCAGCAGTGAACAGGGGCTGAGCTACGAGCAGTACTTC. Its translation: CASSEQGLSYEQYF.

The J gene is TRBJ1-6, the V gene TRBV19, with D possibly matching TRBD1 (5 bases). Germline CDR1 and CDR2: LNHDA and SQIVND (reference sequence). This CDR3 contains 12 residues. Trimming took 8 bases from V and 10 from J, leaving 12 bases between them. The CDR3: CASRTGGSPLHF. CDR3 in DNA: TGTGCCAGTCGTACGGGGGGATCACCCCTCCACTTT.

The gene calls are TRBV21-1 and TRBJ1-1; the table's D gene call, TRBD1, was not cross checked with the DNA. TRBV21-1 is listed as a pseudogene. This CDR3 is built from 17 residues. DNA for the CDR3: TGTGCCAGCAGCAAAGAAGGGGGAACGGACGGGAACACTGAAGCTTTCTTT. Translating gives CASSKEGGTDGNTEAFF.

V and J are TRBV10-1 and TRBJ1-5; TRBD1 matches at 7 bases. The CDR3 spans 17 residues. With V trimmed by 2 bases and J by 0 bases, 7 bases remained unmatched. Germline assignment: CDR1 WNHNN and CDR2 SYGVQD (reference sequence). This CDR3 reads CASSEPGQTYSNQPQHF. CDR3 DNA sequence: TGCGCCAGCAGTGAGCCGGGACAGACTTATAGCAATCAGCCCCAGCATTTT.

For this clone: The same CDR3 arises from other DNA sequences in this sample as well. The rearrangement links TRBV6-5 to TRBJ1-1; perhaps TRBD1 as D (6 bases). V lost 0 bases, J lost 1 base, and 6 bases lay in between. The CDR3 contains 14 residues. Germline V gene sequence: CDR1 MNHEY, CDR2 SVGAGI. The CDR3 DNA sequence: TGTGCCAGCAGTTACTCAGGGGGGAACACTGAAGCTTTCTTT. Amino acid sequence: CASSYSGGNTEAFF.

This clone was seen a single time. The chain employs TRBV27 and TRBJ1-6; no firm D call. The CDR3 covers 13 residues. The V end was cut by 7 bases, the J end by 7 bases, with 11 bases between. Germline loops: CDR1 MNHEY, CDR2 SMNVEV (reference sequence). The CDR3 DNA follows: TGTGCCAGCACCCCGGAATGGAATTCACCCCTCCACTTT. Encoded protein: CASTPEWNSPLHF.

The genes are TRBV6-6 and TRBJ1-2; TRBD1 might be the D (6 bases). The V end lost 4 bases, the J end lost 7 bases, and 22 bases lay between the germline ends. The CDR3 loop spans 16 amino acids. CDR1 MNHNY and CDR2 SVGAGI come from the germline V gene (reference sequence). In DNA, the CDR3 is TGTGCCAGCAGTTCGGGGAGAAGCACAGGGCTACCTGGCTACACCTTC. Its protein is CASSSGRSTGLPGYTF.

CDR3 amino acids: CASSHREGTGELFF. DNA of the CDR3: TGTGCCAGCAGCCATAGGGAGGGTACCGGGGAGCTGTTTTTT. This sequence joins TRBV2 and TRBJ2-2, with 7 bases aligning to TRBD2. J was trimmed by 5 bases and V by 6 bases; bases with no gene match: 6. Germline CDR1 SNHLY, CDR2 FYNNEI. The CDR3 consists of 14 residues.

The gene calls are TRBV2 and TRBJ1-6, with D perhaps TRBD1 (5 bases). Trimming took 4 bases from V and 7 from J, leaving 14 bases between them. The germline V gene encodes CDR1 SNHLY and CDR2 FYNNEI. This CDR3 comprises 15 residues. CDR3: CASSASSGGNSPLHF. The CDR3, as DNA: TGTGCCAGCAGTGCCTCGTCCGGGGGAAATTCACCCCTCCACTTT.

This CDR3 reads CASREGLAGAYEQYF. CDR3 nucleotide sequence: TGTGCCAGCAGGGAAGGACTAGCGGGAGCCTACGAGCAGTACTTC. The rearrangement uses TRBV27 and TRBJ2-7, with TRBD2 matching over 13 bases. CDR1 and CDR2 (germline): MNHEY, SMNVEV (reference sequence). The CDR3 has 15 amino acids. Trimming removed 6 bases from V and 2 bases from J; junction bases left unmatched: 4.

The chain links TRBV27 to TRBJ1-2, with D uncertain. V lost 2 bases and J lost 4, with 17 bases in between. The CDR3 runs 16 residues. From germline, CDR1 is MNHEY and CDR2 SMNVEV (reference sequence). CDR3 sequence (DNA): TGTGCCAGCAGTTTACAGGCGAGCGTAACTACCTATGGCTACACCTTC. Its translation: CASSLQASVTTYGYTF.

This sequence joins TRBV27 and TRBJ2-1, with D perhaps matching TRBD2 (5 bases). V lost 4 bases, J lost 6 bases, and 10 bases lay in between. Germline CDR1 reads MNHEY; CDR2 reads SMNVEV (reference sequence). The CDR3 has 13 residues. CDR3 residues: CASSWGALNEQFF. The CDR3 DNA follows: TGTGCCAGCAGTTGGGGAGCCCTCAATGAGCAGTTCTTC.

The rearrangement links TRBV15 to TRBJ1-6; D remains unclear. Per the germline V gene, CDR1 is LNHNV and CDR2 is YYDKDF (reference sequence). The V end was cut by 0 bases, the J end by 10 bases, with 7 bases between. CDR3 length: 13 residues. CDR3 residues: CATSRDRFSPLHF. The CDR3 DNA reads TGTGCCACCAGCAGAGATAGGTTCTCACCCCTCCACTTT. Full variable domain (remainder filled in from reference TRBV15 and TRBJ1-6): DAMVIQNPRYQVTQFGKPVTLSCSQTLNHNVMYWYQQKSSQAPKLLFHYYDKDFNNEADTPDNFQSRRPNTSFCFLDIRSPGLGDTAMYLCATSRDRFSPLHFGNGTRLTVT.

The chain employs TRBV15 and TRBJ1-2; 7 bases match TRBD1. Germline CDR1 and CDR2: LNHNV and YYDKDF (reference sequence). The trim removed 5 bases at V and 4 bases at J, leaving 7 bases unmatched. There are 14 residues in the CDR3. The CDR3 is CATSARQGSYGYTF. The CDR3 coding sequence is TGTGCCACCAGCGCCAGACAGGGTTCCTATGGCTACACCTTC. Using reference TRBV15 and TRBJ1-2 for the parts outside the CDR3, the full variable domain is DAMVIQNPRYQVTQFGKPVTLSCSQTLNHNVMYWYQQKSSQAPKLLFHYYDKDFNNEADTPDNFQSRRPNTSFCFLDIRSPGLGDTAMYLCATSARQGSYGYTFGSGTRLTVV.

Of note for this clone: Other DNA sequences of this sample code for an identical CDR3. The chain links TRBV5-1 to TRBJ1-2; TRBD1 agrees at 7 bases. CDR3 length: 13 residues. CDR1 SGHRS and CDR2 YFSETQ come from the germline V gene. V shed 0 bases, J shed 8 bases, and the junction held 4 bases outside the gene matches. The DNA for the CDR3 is TGCGCCAGCAGCTTGGACAGGGGAGGCGGCTACACCTTC. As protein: CASSLDRGGGYTF.

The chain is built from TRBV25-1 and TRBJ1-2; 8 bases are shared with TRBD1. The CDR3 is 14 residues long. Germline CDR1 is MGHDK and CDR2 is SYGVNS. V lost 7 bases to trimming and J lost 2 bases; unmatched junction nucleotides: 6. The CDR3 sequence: CASNEGQGNYGYTF. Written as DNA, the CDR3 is TGTGCCAGCAACGAAGGACAGGGAAACTATGGCTACACCTTC.